The sample holds many counts of the clone carrying this T cell receptor beta chain. The antigen is unknown. This sample was taken from a study of T cells in Graves' hyperthyroidism and ophthalmopathy. At the level of the study: Peripheral blood specimens were obtained at initial diagnosis, prior to any treatment. Regarding the study as a whole: Within blood appeared most thyroid clonotypes that had expanded above 0.001.

Amplified regions were TCR beta CDR3 sequences from RNA transcripts. TCR CDR3 underwent first-round RT-PCR with the HTBI primer set. TCRdb fed the multiplex PCR reads into MiXCR, producing one record per CDR3 protein. Of around 190,000 distinct CDR3 sequences detected, roughly 17% appear once; the ten largest clones hold roughly 50%. Graves' hyperthyroidism showing no ophthalmopathy progression within 18 months was considered stable. This CDR3 is built from 18 residues. V dropped 6 bases and J dropped 6; count of bases not matched to a gene: 20. Per the germline V gene, CDR1 is MDHEN and CDR2 is SYDVKM.

The sequenced sample consisted of blood. This sequence joins TRBV28 and TRBJ2-3, with 8 bases matching TRBD2. The source of this sequence is a woman in her forties or fifties with Graves' hyperthyroidism. CDR3 coding DNA: TGTGCCAGCAGCACCCGGGAGCCGGGACTAGGAATATGGGATACGCAGTATTTT. It encodes CASSTREPGLGIWDTQYF. The variable domain in full, with the rest retrieved from reference TRBV28 and TRBJ2-3, is DVKVTQSSRYLVKRTGEKVFLECVQDMDHENMFWYRQDPGLGLRLIYFSYDVKMKEKGDIPEGYSVSREKKERFSLILESASTNQTSMYLCASSTREPGLGIWDTQYFGPGTRLTVL.